This T cell receptor beta chain was observed in a study of T cells in Graves' hyperthyroidism and ophthalmopathy. At the level of the study: Staff took peripheral blood when the initial diagnosis was made, before any treatment began. Study observations and caveats: Ophthalmopathy, which appeared later, was predicted by the model a median approximately 6.7 months before onset.

Recently diagnosed hyperthyroidism of less than 2 months' duration affected patients aged 18 to 65. Germline V gene sequence: CDR1 SEHNR, CDR2 FQNEAQ (reference sequence). The germline V and J ends were trimmed by 2 bases and 8 bases, with 16 bases remaining between them. The CDR3 runs 14 residues. There were TCR beta CDR3 regions amplified from RNA transcripts. The primer set for the first-round RT-PCR of the TCR CDR3 was HTBI. TCRdb used MiXCR to reprocess the multiplex PCR reads, holding one entry per CDR3 protein. The sample carries fewer than 350,000 distinct CDR3 sequences, around 23% recorded once. This clonotype was counted a single time. Its specificity is unknown.

This sequence originates from a woman in her forties or fifties with Graves' hyperthyroidism. The chain joins TRBV7-9 to TRBJ2-7; TRBD2 is a possible D gene (5 bases). Input material: blood. CDR3 nucleotides: TGTGCCAGCAGCTTAAACGGTTCCGGGGTTAAGCAGTACTTC. Its translation: CASSLNGSGVKQYF. Filled out from reference TRBV7-9 and TRBJ2-7, the complete variable domain reads DTGVSQNPRHKITKRGQNVTFRCDPISEHNRLYWYRQTLGQGPEFLTYFQNEAQLEKSRLLSDRFSAERPKGSFSTLEIQRTEQGDSAMYLCASSLNGSGVKQYFGPGTRLTVT.